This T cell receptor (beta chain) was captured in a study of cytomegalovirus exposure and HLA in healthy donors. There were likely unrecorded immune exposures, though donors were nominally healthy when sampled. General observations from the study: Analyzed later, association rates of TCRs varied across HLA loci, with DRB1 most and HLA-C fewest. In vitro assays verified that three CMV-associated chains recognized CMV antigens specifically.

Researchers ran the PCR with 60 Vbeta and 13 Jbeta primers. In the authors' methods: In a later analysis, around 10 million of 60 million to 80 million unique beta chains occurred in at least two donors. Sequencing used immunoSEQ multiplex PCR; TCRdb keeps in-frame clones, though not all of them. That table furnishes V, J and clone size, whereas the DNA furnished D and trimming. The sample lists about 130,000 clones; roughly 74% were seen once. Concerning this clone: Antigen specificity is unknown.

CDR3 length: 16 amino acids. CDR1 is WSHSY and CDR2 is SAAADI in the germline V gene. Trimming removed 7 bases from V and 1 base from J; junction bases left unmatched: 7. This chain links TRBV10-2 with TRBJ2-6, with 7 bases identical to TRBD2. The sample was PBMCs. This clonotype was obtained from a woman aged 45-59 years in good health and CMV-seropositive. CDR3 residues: CASTPGGRSGANVLTF. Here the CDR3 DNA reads TGCGCCAGCACCCCGGGCGGGAGATCTGGGGCCAACGTCCTGACTTTC.